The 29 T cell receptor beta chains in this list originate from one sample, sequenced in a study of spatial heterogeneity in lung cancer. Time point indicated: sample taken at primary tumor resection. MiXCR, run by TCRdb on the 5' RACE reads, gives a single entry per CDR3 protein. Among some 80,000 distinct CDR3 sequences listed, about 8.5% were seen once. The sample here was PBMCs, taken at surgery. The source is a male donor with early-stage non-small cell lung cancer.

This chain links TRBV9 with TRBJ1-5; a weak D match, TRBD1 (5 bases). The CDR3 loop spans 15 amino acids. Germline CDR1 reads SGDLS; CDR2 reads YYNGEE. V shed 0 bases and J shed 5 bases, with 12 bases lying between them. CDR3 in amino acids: CASSVGQGRDQPQHF. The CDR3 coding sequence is TGTGCCAGCAGCGTAGGGCAGGGACGGGATCAGCCCCAGCATTTT.

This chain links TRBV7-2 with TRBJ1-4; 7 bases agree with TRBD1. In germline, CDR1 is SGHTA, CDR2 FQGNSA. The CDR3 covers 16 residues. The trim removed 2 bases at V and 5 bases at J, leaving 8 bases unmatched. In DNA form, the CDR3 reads TGTGCCAGCAGCTTAAGCCCACAGGGGACGAATGAAAAACTGTTTTTT. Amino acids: CASSLSPQGTNEKLFF.

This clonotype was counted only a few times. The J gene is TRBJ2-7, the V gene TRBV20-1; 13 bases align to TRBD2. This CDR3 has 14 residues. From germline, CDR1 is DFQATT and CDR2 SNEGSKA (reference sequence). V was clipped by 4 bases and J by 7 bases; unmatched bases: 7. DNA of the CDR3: TGCAGTGCTACTGGACTAGCGGGAGTCGATGAGCAGTACTTC. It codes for CSATGLAGVDEQYF.

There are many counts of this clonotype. As DNA, the CDR3 is TGTGCCAGCAGCTTAGTGGGCCAAGGGAATACCTACGAGCAGTACTTC. Protein sequence: CASSLVGQGNTYEQYF. The genes are TRBV11-2 and TRBJ2-7, with no clear D. The V end lost 1 base, the J end lost 2 bases, and 15 bases lay between the germline ends. There are 16 residues in the CDR3. Per germline, CDR1 SGHAT and CDR2 FQNNGV.

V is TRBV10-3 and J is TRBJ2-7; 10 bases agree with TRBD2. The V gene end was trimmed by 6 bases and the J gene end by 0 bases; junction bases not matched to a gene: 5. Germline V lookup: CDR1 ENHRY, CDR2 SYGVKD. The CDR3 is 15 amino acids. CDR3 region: CAIRGTSESSYEQYF. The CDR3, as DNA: TGTGCCATCAGGGGGACTAGCGAGAGCTCCTACGAGCAGTACTTC.

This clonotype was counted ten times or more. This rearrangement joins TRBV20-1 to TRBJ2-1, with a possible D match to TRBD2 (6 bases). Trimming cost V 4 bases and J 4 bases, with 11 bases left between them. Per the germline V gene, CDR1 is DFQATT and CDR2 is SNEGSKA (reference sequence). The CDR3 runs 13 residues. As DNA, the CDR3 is TGCAGTGCTATAAGTAGCGGATACAATGAGCAGTTCTTC. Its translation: CSAISSGYNEQFF.

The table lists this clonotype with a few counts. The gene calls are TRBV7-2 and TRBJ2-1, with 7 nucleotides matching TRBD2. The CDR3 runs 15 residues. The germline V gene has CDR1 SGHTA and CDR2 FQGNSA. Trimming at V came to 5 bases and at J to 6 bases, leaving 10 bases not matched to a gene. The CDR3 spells CASSPTGDYPNEQFF. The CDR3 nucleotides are TGTGCCAGCAGCCCCACGGGGGACTACCCCAATGAGCAGTTCTTC.

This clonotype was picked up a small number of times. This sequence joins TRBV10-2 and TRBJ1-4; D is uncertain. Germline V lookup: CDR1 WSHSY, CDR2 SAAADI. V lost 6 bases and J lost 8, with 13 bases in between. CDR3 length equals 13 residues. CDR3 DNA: TGCGCCAGCAGCCCCACCGGAGGGGAAAAACTGTTTTTT. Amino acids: CASSPTGGEKLFF.

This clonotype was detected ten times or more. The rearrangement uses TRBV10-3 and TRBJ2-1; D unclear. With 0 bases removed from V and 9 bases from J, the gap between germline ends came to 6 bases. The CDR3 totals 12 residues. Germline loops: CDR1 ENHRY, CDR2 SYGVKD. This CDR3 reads CAISESSFEQFF. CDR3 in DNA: TGTGCCATCAGTGAGTCCAGTTTTGAGCAGTTCTTC.

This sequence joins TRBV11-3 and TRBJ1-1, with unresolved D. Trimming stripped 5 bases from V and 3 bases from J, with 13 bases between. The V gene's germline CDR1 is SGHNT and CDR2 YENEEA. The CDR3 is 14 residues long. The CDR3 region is CASSPTRGYTEAFF. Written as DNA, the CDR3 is TGTGCCAGCAGCCCTACACGAGGGTACACTGAAGCTTTCTTT.

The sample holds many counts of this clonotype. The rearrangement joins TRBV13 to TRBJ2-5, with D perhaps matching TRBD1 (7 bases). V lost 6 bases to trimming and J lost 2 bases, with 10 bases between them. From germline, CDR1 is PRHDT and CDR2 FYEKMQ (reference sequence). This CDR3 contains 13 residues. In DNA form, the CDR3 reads TGTGCCAGCAGGCGGGGACAGCAAGAGACCCAGTACTTC. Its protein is CASRRGQQETQYF.

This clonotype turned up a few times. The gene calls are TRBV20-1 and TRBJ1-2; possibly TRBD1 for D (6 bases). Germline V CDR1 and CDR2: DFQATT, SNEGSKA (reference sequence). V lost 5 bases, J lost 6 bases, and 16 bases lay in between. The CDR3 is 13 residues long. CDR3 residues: CSAPPQGVNGYTF. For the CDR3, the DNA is TGCAGTGCTCCGCCACAGGGTGTAAATGGCTACACCTTC.

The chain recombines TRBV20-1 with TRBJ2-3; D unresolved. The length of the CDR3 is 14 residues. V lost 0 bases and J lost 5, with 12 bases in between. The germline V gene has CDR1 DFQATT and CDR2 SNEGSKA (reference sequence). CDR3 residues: CSARDPIVEDTQYF. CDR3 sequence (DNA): TGCAGTGCTAGAGACCCAATCGTAGAAGATACGCAGTATTTT.

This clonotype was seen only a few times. The DNA for the CDR3 is TGTGCCAGCTCTCCTGGAGTTACGCAGTATTTT. Encoded protein: CASSPGVTQYF. The V and J genes are TRBV18 and TRBJ2-3; unclear D gene. Germline assignment: CDR1 KGHSH and CDR2 LQKENI. The CDR3 totals 11 residues. Trimming shortened V by 6 bases and J by 8 bases, and 9 bases separated the two germline ends.

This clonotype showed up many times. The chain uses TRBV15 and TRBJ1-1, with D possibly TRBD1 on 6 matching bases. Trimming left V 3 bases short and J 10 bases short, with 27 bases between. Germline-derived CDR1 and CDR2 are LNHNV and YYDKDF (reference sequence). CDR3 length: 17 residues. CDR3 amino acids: CATSSPGQFVSRIGAFF. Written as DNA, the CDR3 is TGTGCCACCAGCAGTCCCGGACAGTTTGTTTCCAGGATAGGAGCTTTCTTT. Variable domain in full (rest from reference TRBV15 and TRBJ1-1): DAMVIQNPRYQVTQFGKPVTLSCSQTLNHNVMYWYQQKSSQAPKLLFHYYDKDFNNEADTPDNFQSRRPNTSFCFLDIRSPGLGDTAMYLCATSSPGQFVSRIGAFFGQGTRLTVV.

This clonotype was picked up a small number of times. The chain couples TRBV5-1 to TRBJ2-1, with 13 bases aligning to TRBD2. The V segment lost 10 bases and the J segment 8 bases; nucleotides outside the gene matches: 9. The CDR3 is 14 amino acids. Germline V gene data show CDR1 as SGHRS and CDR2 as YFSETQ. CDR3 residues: CAGRLAGGGDEQFF. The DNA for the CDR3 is TGCGCCGGTCGACTAGCGGGAGGAGGGGATGAGCAGTTCTTC.

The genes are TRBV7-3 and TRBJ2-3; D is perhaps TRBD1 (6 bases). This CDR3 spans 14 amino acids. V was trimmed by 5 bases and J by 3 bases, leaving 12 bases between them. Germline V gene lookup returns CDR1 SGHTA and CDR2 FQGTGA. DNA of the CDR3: TGTGCCAGCAGCCTGGGACATATTACAGATACGCAGTATTTT. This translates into CASSLGHITDTQYF.

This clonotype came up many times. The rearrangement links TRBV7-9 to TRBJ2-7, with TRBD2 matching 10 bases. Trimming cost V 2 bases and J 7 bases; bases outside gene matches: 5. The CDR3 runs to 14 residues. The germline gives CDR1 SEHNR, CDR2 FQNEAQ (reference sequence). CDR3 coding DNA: TGTGCCAGCAGCTTACTAGCGGGAGTAGGGGAGCAGTACTTC. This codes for CASSLLAGVGEQYF.

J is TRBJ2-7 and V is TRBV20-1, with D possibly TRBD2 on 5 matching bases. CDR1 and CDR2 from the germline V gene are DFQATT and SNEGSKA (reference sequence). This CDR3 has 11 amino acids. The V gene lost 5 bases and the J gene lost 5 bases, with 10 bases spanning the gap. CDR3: CSAGLSHEQYF. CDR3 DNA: TGCAGTGCTGGACTCAGCCACGAGCAGTACTTC.

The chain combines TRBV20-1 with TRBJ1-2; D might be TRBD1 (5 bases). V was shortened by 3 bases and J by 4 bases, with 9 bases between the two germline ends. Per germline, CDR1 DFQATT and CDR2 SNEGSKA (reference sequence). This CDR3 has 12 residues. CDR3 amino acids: CSASRGAYGYTF. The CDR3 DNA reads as TGCAGTGCTAGTCGCGGGGCCTATGGCTACACCTTC.

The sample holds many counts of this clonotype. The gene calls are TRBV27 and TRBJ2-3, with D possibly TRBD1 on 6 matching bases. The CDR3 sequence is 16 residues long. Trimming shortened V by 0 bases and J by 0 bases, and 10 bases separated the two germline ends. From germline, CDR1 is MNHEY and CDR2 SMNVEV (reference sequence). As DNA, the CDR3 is TGTGCCAGCAGTTTATCCGGGACACTTAGCACAGATACGCAGTATTTT. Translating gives CASSLSGTLSTDTQYF.

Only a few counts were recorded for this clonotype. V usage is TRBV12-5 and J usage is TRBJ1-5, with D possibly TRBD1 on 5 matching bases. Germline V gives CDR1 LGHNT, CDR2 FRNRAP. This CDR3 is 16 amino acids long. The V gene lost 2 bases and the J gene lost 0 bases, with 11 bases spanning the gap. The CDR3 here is CASGLYIGASNQPQHF. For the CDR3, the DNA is TGTGCTAGTGGTTTGTACATCGGGGCTAGCAATCAGCCCCAGCATTTT.

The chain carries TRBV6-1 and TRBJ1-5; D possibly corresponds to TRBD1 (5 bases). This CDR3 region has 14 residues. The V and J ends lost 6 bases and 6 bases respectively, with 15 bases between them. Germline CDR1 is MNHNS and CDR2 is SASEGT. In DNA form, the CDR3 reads TGTGCCAGCAGATCTTCTTCTGGGGGTCAGCCCCAGCATTTT. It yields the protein CASRSSSGGQPQHF.

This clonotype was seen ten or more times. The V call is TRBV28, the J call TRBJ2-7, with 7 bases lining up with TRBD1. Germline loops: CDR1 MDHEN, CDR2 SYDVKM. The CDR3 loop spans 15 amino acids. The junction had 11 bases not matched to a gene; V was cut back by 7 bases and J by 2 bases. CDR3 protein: CASTRRTGTTYEQYF. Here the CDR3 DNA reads TGTGCCAGCACCCGAAGGACAGGAACCACCTACGAGCAGTACTTC.

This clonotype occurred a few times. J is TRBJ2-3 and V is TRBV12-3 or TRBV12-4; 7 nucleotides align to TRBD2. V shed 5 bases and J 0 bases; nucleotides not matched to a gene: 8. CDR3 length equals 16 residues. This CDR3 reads CASSTSGKRSTDTQYF. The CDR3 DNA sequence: TGTGCCAGCAGTACCAGCGGGAAAAGGAGCACAGATACGCAGTATTTT.

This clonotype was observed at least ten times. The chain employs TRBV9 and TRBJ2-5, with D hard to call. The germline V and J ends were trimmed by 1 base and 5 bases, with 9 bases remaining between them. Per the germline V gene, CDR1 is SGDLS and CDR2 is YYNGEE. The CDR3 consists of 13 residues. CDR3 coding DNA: TGTGCCAGCAGCGTAAGCCCCCCCGAGACCCAGTACTTC. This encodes CASSVSPPETQYF.

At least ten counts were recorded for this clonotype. The DNA of the CDR3 is TGCAGCCTCAACTTGGGATCCGGGGAGCTGTTTTTT. Translation: CSLNLGSGELFF. This sequence joins TRBV29-1 and TRBJ2-2; D is unclear. CDR1 and CDR2 from the germline V gene are SQVTM and ANQGSEA. This CDR3 has 12 amino acids. Trimming removed 8 bases from V and 6 bases from J, with 13 bases in between.

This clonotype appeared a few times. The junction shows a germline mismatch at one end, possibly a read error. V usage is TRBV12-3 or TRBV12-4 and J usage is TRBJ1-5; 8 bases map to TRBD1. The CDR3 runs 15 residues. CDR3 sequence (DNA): TGTGTCAGCAGTCGGACAGGGAATAGCAATCAGCCCCAGCATTTT. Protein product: CVSSRTGNSNQPQHF.

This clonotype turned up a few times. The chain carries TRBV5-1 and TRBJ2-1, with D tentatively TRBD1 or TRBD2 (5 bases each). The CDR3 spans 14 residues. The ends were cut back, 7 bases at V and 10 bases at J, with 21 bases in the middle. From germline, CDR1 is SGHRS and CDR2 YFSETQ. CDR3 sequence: CASSPLEGLPEQFF. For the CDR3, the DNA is TGCGCCAGCTCGCCTTTAGAGGGGCTCCCGGAGCAGTTCTTC.